These T cell receptor beta chains were read from a single sample in a study of shared clonotypes between healthy human individuals. The repertoire was sequenced with immunoSEQ multiplex PCR; TCRdb's copy has only in-frame clones and lacks some. The data contain hundreds of thousands of clones, approximately 96% of them singletons. The sample taken for sequencing was naive CD8+ T cells sorted from blood. These receptors were obtained from a woman in her thirties in good health. Both conserved end residues are part of each CDR3. Each record gives: V gene, clone size, J gene, D gene, CDR3 protein, CDR3 DNA. The D gene is left open where the match is weak. For some rows the clone size is stated as once, few or many, or as a class when expanded; others skip it.

>TRBV5-4|-|TRBJ1-2|-
CASSLPGTVLGYGYTF
TGTGCCAGCAGCTTGCCAGGGACCGTCCTTGGCTATGGCTACACCTTC
>TRBV28|-|TRBJ1-2|-
CASSNRLAGTNYGYTF
TGTGCCAGCAGCAACCGGTTGGCAGGGACCAACTATGGCTACACCTTC
>TRBV29-1|-|TRBJ2-1|TRBD1
CSEKGVQGMPYNEQFF
TGCAGCGAGAAAGGGGTACAGGGGATGCCTTACAATGAGCAGTTCTTC
>TRBV2|-|TRBJ2-2|-
CASIGGELFF
TGTGCCAGCATCGGCGGGGAGCTGTTTTTT
>TRBV11-2|-|TRBJ2-1|TRBD1
CASSRLGQGAYNEQFF
TGTGCCAGCAGCCGGTTGGGACAGGGGGCCTACAATGAGCAGTTCTTC
>TRBV27|-|TRBJ2-3|-
CASTGAANTDTQYF
TGTGCCAGCACGGGGGCAGCTAACACAGATACGCAGTATTTT
>TRBV5-1|-|TRBJ2-7|TRBD1
CASSLAGGWGEQYF
TGCGCCAGCAGCTTGGCAGGGGGCTGGGGAGAGCAGTACTTC
>TRBV5-1|-|TRBJ2-7|-
CASSLGLLSYEQYF
TGCGCCAGCAGCTTGGGTCTACTCTCCTACGAGCAGTACTTC
>TRBV2|once|TRBJ2-3|TRBD2
CASGGDTGDSTDTQYF
TGTGCCAGCGGGGGGGATACAGGAGATAGCACAGATACGCAGTATTTT
>TRBV27|-|TRBJ2-7|-
CASSSLLSGPSYEQYF
TGTGCCAGCAGCAGTTTATTGTCAGGGCCCTCCTACGAGCAGTACTTC
>TRBV6-5|-|TRBJ1-2|-
CASRQSSLYAGYTF
TGTGCCAGCAGACAGAGTAGCCTTTACGCTGGCTACACCTTC
>TRBV4-1|-|TRBJ2-7|TRBD2
CASSQVAGAPTYEQYF
TGCGCCAGCAGCCAAGTAGCGGGAGCACCAACCTACGAGCAGTACTTC
>TRBV11-2|-|TRBJ2-1|TRBD2
CASSFGREGNHNEQFF
TGTGCCAGCAGCTTCGGGCGGGAGGGCAACCACAATGAGCAGTTCTTC
>TRBV27|-|TRBJ1-6|-
CASSARDGYNSPLHF
TGTGCCAGCAGTGCTCGGGACGGTTATAATTCACCCCTCCACTTT
>TRBV13|-|TRBJ2-7|-
CASSGDKSSYEQYF
TGTGCCAGCAGCGGCGACAAAAGCTCCTACGAGCAGTACTTC
>TRBV28|few|TRBJ1-4|-
CASSFVASTNEKLFF
TGTGCCAGCAGTTTTGTGGCGTCAACTAATGAAAAACTGTTTTTT
>TRBV4-1|-|TRBJ2-7|TRBD1
CASSQGQGSYEQYF
TGCGCCAGCAGCCAGGGACAGGGTTCCTACGAGCAGTACTTC
>TRBV7-9|-|TRBJ2-2|-
CASSFLGSGTNTGELFF
TGTGCCAGCAGCTTCCTCGGGAGTGGGACGAACACCGGGGAGCTGTTTTTT
>TRBV29-1|-|TRBJ2-5|-
CSVAVQGPETQYF
TGCAGCGTTGCCGTACAGGGTCCAGAGACCCAGTACTTC
>TRBV6-5|-|TRBJ1-5|-
CASSYGGSNQPQHF
TGTGCCAGCAGTTACGGGGGGAGCAATCAGCCCCAGCATTTT
>TRBV6-5|-|TRBJ1-2|-
CASSPVPLYGYTF
TGTGCCAGCAGTCCCGTTCCCCTGTATGGCTACACCTTC
>TRBV19|-|TRBJ2-7|-
CASSMDGYKQYF
TGTGCCAGTAGTATGGACGGCTACAAGCAGTACTTC
>TRBV28|-|TRBJ1-1|-
CASSLGANTEAFF
TGTGCCAGCAGTTTGGGAGCGAACACTGAAGCTTTCTTT
>TRBV6-6|once|TRBJ2-1|-
CASSYGTYNEQFF
TGTGCCAGCAGTTACGGTACCTACAATGAGCAGTTCTTC
>TRBV18|-|TRBJ1-5|-
CASAIGGRGNQPQHF
TGTGCCAGTGCTATAGGGGGGCGAGGCAATCAGCCCCAGCATTTT
>TRBV4-1|once|TRBJ2-7|TRBD1
CASSQGLKGQGRYEQYF
TGCGCCAGCAGCCAAGGATTAAAGGGACAGGGTCGGTACGAGCAGTACTTC
>TRBV6-1|once|TRBJ2-3|-
CASSARTASTDTQYF
TGTGCCAGCAGTGCAAGGACAGCAAGCACAGATACGCAGTATTTT
>TRBV27|-|TRBJ2-7|TRBD2
CASSSPAGAYEQYF
TGTGCCAGCAGTTCACCAGCGGGAGCCTACGAGCAGTACTTC
>TRBV7-6|-|TRBJ2-3|TRBD2
CASSRRLAGVEDTQYF
TGTGCCAGCTCCCGCCGACTAGCGGGAGTGGAAGATACGCAGTATTTT
>TRBV27|-|TRBJ2-2|TRBD2
CASSFEREAGTGELFF
TGTGCCAGCAGTTTTGAGCGGGAGGCAGGCACCGGGGAGCTGTTTTTT
>TRBV27|once|TRBJ2-7|-
CASSTWGEQYF
TGTGCCAGCAGTACCTGGGGCGAGCAGTACTTC
>TRBV6-4|-|TRBJ2-7|TRBD2
CASRDSRYGTSGPTYEQYF
TGTGCCAGCAGGGACTCGCGCTACGGGACTAGCGGCCCCACCTACGAGCAGTACTTC
>TRBV5-4|-|TRBJ2-7|TRBD2
CASSLWGEGYYEQYF
TGTGCCAGCAGCTTGTGGGGGGAGGGATACTACGAGCAGTACTTC
>TRBV2|-|TRBJ1-1|-
CASTVPKQGGDTEAFF
TGTGCCAGCACTGTCCCAAAACAGGGAGGGGACACTGAAGCTTTCTTT
>TRBV14|-|TRBJ2-1|TRBD2
CASSQDWLAGGSGEQFF
TGTGCCAGCAGCCAAGATTGGCTAGCGGGAGGATCAGGAGAGCAGTTCTTC
>TRBV10-3|-|TRBJ2-7|-
CAISDRTVEQYF
TGTGCCATCAGTGACCGCACAGTCGAGCAGTACTTC
>TRBV28|once|TRBJ2-5|-
CASSLLLEGQETQYF
TGTGCCAGCAGTTTACTGCTGGAGGGTCAAGAGACCCAGTACTTC
>TRBV7-2|-|TRBJ2-1|TRBD2
CASSPGLAGGTIHEQFF
TGTGCCAGCAGCCCCGGACTAGCGGGAGGGACGATCCATGAGCAGTTCTTC
>TRBV9|few|TRBJ1-1|-
CASSVDLLNTEAFF
TGTGCCAGCAGCGTAGACCTGTTGAACACTGAAGCTTTCTTT
>TRBV28|-|TRBJ2-5|-
CASSPPRGWGQETQYF
TGTGCCAGCAGTCCCCCGAGGGGTTGGGGGCAAGAGACCCAGTACTTC
>TRBV29-1|once|TRBJ2-7|-
CSANNLGTYEQYF
TGCAGCGCCAACAACCTCGGGACCTACGAGCAGTACTTC
>TRBV11-2|once|TRBJ2-5|-
CASSAWTGEETQYF
TGTGCCAGCAGCGCCTGGACTGGGGAAGAGACCCAGTACTTC